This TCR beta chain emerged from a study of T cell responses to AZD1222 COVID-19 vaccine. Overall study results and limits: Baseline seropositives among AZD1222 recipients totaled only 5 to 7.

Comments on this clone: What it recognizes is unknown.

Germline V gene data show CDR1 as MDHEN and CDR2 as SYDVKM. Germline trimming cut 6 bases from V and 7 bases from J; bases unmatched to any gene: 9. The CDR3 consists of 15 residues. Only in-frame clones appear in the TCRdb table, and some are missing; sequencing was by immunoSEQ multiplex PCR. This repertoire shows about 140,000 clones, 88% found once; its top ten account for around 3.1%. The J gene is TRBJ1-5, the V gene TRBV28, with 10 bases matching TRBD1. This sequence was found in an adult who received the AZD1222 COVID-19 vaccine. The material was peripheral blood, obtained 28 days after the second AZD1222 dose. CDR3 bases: TGTGCCAGCAGATACCGGGACAGGGGTGTACAGCCCCAGCATTTT. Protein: CASRYRDRGVQPQHF.